The source of this TCR beta chain is a study of T-cell reconstitution after alpha-beta-depleted transplantation in children. Germline-derived CDR1 and CDR2 are MGHRA and YSYEKL. With V trimmed by 1 base and J by 4 bases, 13 bases remained unmatched. CDR3 length: 18 residues. This clonotype was detected only once. Unique molecular identifiers were incorporated when the TCRbeta library was constructed. TCRdb redid the calling of the PCR reads with MiXCR, one entry per CDR3 protein. The sample has hundreds of thousands of distinct CDR3 sequences, roughly 18% seen once. The sample was PBMCs from the stem cell graft donor, taken from the stem cell graft. The chain couples TRBV4-1 to TRBJ2-7; 10 nucleotides line up with TRBD1. The clonotype originates from a human donor who donated a stem cell graft to a child with acute lymphoblastic leukemia. CDR3 nucleotide sequence: TGCGCCAGCAGCCAAGTTGTTTCTTGGGGGGACAGGGGTTACGAGCAGTACTTC. Its protein is CASSQVVSWGDRGYEQYF.